These 25 T cell receptor beta chains were sequenced from one sample in a study of post-analysis software for immune sequencing data. Study-wide findings and caveats: The five TRBV segments detected at higher frequency in patients than in controls included TRBV5-6, TRBV5-1 and TRBV20-1.

Their antigens are not known. Every TCR beta cDNA library bore unique molecular identifiers. Via MiXCR, TCRdb re-called the PCR reads, giving one row per CDR3 protein. The table includes roughly 870,000 distinct CDR3 sequences, 53% detected once. Sequences were obtained from blood. The receptors shown here come from a girl between 5 and 17 years old with multiple sclerosis.

The chain couples TRBV14 to TRBJ2-4; maybe TRBD2 (5 bases). Trimming left V 1 base short and J 0 bases short, with 19 bases between. This CDR3 region has 19 residues. CDR1 is SGHDN and CDR2 is FVKESK in the germline V gene. The CDR3 sequence: CASSQGGPRALLAKNIQYF. The CDR3, as DNA: TGTGCCAGCAGCCAAGGAGGGCCTAGAGCTTTACTAGCCAAAAACATTCAGTACTTC.

V gene TRBV6-6 combines with J gene TRBJ1-2; a weak D match, TRBD1 (6 bases). Germline values: CDR1 MNHNY, CDR2 SVGAGI (reference sequence). The CDR3 totals 13 residues. Trimming cost V 6 bases and J 4 bases, with 12 bases left between them. CDR3 nucleotide sequence: TGTGCCAGCAGATGGACAGCGGGCTATGGCTACACCTTC. Translated, it gives CASRWTAGYGYTF.

V usage is TRBV15 and J usage is TRBJ2-3, with 8 positions matching TRBD1. This CDR3 is 13 amino acids long. The trim removed 6 bases at V and 3 bases at J, leaving 2 bases unmatched. Germline values: CDR1 LNHNV, CDR2 YYDKDF (reference sequence). The chain's CDR3 is CATRTGATDTQYF. The DNA for the CDR3 is TGTGCCACCAGGACAGGGGCGACAGATACGCAGTATTTT. Using reference TRBV15 and TRBJ2-3 for the parts outside the CDR3, the full variable domain is DAMVIQNPRYQVTQFGKPVTLSCSQTLNHNVMYWYQQKSSQAPKLLFHYYDKDFNNEADTPDNFQSRRPNTSFCFLDIRSPGLGDTAMYLCATRTGATDTQYFGPGTRLTVL.

The chain recombines TRBV27 with TRBJ2-3; the D is unclear. The germline V gene encodes CDR1 MNHEY and CDR2 SMNVEV (reference sequence). This CDR3 is built from 17 residues. V lost 5 bases and J 1 base, leaving 19 bases between the germline ends. CDR3 protein: CASSPPFGRSRTDTQYF. The CDR3 coding sequence is TGTGCCAGCAGTCCCCCGTTCGGCCGGAGCCGCACAGATACGCAGTATTTT.

This chain uses TRBV6-1 with TRBJ2-7; 10 bases are a match to TRBD2. The CDR3 has 15 amino acids. Germline V gene lookup returns CDR1 MNHNS and CDR2 SASEGT. V lost 4 bases, J lost 0 bases, and 3 bases stayed unmatched. Here the CDR3 DNA reads TGTGCCAGCAGTGTAGCGGGGGGTAACTCCTACGAGCAGTACTTC. Translating gives CASSVAGGNSYEQYF.

The chain carries TRBV7-9 and TRBJ2-6; D not resolved. The CDR3 length is 19 residues. CDR1 and CDR2 (germline): SEHNR, FQNEAQ (reference sequence). Trimming removed 5 bases from V and 0 bases from J, with 20 bases in between. CDR3: CASSPVPLERSSGANVLTF. In DNA form, the CDR3 reads TGTGCCAGCAGCCCAGTTCCCCTGGAACGTAGCTCTGGGGCCAACGTCCTGACTTTC. The full variable domain, rest sourced from reference TRBV7-9 and TRBJ2-6, is DTGVSQNPRHKITKRGQNVTFRCDPISEHNRLYWYRQTLGQGPEFLTYFQNEAQLEKSRLLSDRFSAERPKGSFSTLEIQRTEQGDSAMYLCASSPVPLERSSGANVLTFGAGSRLTVL.

The chain employs TRBV13 and TRBJ2-1; D call uncertain. Trimming took off 1 base at V and 7 bases at J, with 11 bases between the two ends. The CDR3 consists of 14 residues. The germline V gene encodes CDR1 PRHDT and CDR2 FYEKMQ (reference sequence). The CDR3, as DNA: TGTGCCAGCAGCTTAGTCCAGGTTGTGAATGAGCAGTTCTTC. It encodes CASSLVQVVNEQFF.

The chain couples TRBV30 to TRBJ2-7; a possible D gene is TRBD2 (7 bases). Germline lookup yields CDR1 GTSNPN and CDR2 SVGIG (reference sequence). The CDR3 is 12 residues long. Trimming removed 0 bases from V and 6 bases from J, with 9 bases in between. Here the CDR3 reads CAWSVGGAEQYF. CDR3 sequence (DNA): TGTGCCTGGAGTGTAGGGGGGGCCGAGCAGTACTTC. Drawing the rest from reference TRBV30 and TRBJ2-7, the complete variable domain is SQTIHQWPATLVQPVGSPLSLECTVEGTSNPNLYWYRQAAGRGLQLLFYSVGIGQISSEVPQNLSASRPQDRQFILSSKKLLLSDSGFYLCAWSVGGAEQYFGPGTRLTVT.

This sequence joins TRBV29-1 and TRBJ1-2; unclear D gene. Looked up from germline, CDR1 is SQVTM and CDR2 is ANQGSEA. The CDR3 covers 14 residues. V was trimmed by 5 bases and J by 10 bases, leaving 23 bases between them. This chain's CDR3 is CSVKPQKPGEYYTF. CDR3 nucleotide sequence: TGCAGCGTTAAGCCCCAGAAGCCTGGGGAGTACTACACCTTC.

The chain joins TRBV5-1 to TRBJ2-5; tentative D call: TRBD1 (8 bases). Germline loops: CDR1 SGHRS, CDR2 YFSETQ. V was shortened by 4 bases and J by 8 bases, with 24 bases between the two germline ends. The CDR3 covers 16 residues. The CDR3 nucleotides are TGCGCCAGCAGCAACGGACTTCCGGGGGGACAGGCTACCCAGTACTTC. Translated: CASSNGLPGGQATQYF.

This clonotype was counted many times. This chain connects TRBV24-1 to TRBJ2-3; D may be TRBD2 (6 bases). V lost 3 bases, J lost 1 base, and 7 bases lay in between. This CDR3 spans 14 amino acids. Germline V gives CDR1 KGHDR, CDR2 SFDVKD. The CDR3 nucleotides read TGTGCCACCAGTGATCGCGGGGGCACAGATACGCAGTATTTT. It codes for CATSDRGGTDTQYF.

The table lists this clonotype with a few counts. The chain couples TRBV20-1 to TRBJ2-5; D call uncertain. The CDR3 consists of 14 residues. Trimming took off 0 bases at V and 5 bases at J, with 13 bases between the two ends. The germline gives CDR1 DFQATT, CDR2 SNEGSKA (reference sequence). CDR3 residues: CSARDRVGWETQYF. DNA of the CDR3: TGCAGTGCTAGAGATAGAGTGGGGTGGGAGACCCAGTACTTC.

This chain connects TRBV27 to TRBJ2-6; a possible D gene is TRBD1 (5 bases). Trimming cost V 5 bases and J 4 bases, with 12 bases left between them. Germline V gene lookup returns CDR1 MNHEY and CDR2 SMNVEV (reference sequence). The CDR3 sequence is 15 residues long. CDR3 coding DNA: TGTGCCAGCAGTCAGCATGGGGCCGGGGCCAACGTCCTGACTTTC. Translated: CASSQHGAGANVLTF.

V is TRBV20-1 and J is TRBJ1-2; D remains unclear. The CDR3 sequence is 9 residues long. CDR1 is DFQATT and CDR2 is SNEGSKA in the germline V gene (reference sequence). V gave up 6 bases and J gave up 6 bases, with 5 bases separating them. CDR3 sequence reads: CSAFDGYTF. The CDR3 region has the DNA TGCAGTGCGTTTGATGGCTACACCTTC.

The chain carries TRBV7-2 and TRBJ2-3; TRBD1 matches at 9 bases. The germline V gene has CDR1 SGHTA and CDR2 FQGNSA. After removal of 5 bases from V and 0 bases from J, the junction contained 12 bases not matched to a gene. The CDR3 sequence is 18 residues long. CDR3 amino acids: CASSRRQGGSSSTDTQYF. In DNA, the CDR3 is TGTGCCAGCAGCCGTCGACAGGGGGGATCATCTAGCACAGATACGCAGTATTTT.

The V gene is TRBV5-1, the J gene TRBJ1-2, with D unclear. The V and J ends lost 0 bases and 0 bases respectively, with 12 bases between them. The germline V gene encodes CDR1 SGHRS and CDR2 YFSETQ. The length of the CDR3 is 16 residues. The CDR3 DNA reads TGCGCCAGCAGCTTGGAAGGAGGGCGGGCTAACTATGGCTACACCTTC. Translating it yields CASSLEGGRANYGYTF.

This clonotype was seen just once. The chain is built from TRBV10-3 and TRBJ1-2; D is possibly TRBD1 (6 bases). Deletions cut 0 bases from V and 10 bases from J, with 18 bases between. Germline CDR1 reads ENHRY; CDR2 reads SYGVKD. The CDR3 is made up of 15 amino acids. The CDR3, as DNA: TGTGCCATCAGTGAGTCTGGGGGCGCGCCCATCTCCTACACCTTC. Encoded protein: CAISESGGAPISYTF.

This clonotype appeared once. This chain connects TRBV7-9 to TRBJ2-3, with 8 positions matching TRBD2. The CDR3 runs to 14 residues. Germline-derived CDR1 and CDR2 are SEHNR and FQNEAQ (reference sequence). V lost 8 bases, J lost 4 bases, and 8 bases stayed unmatched. CDR3 nucleotides: TGTGCCAGCGGGGGAGCGGGAGCGCCAGATACGCAGTATTTT. This sequence encodes CASGGAGAPDTQYF.

This clonotype has a handful of counts. The chain recombines TRBV12-3 or TRBV12-4 with TRBJ2-7; the D call may be TRBD1 or TRBD2 (5 bases each). The CDR3 is made up of 14 amino acids. Between the trimmed V and J ends, which lost 5 bases and 9 bases, there was a span of 20 bases. The CDR3 nucleotides read TGTGCCAGCAGTCTCGGGGACGCTCGGGACGTGCAGTACTTC. Translating gives CASSLGDARDVQYF.

This clonotype has a handful of counts. The J gene is TRBJ2-3, the V gene TRBV18, with a weak D call TRBD1 (6 bases). The CDR3 is made up of 15 amino acids. In germline, CDR1 is KGHSH, CDR2 LQKENI. Trimming took off 5 bases at V and 0 bases at J, with 12 bases between the two ends. CDR3 loop: CASSSRTGSTDTQYF. DNA for the CDR3: TGTGCCAGCTCATCTAGAACAGGGAGCACAGATACGCAGTATTTT.

The chain carries TRBV29-1 and TRBJ2-7; 7 bases are a match to TRBD1. Matching the DNA end better, TRBJ2-5 makes the J call doubtful. This CDR3 spans 16 amino acids. Germline loops: CDR1 SQVTM, CDR2 ANQGSEA. CDR3 bases: TGCAGCGTTCCCGCCCATACAGGGGTGGATATGGAGACCCAGTACTTC. It encodes CSVPAHTGVDMETQYF.

The chain has TRBV14 and TRBJ1-1; unclear D gene. Germline CDR1 and CDR2: SGHDN and FVKESK. V gave up 4 bases and J gave up 3 bases, with 9 bases separating them. The CDR3 loop spans 13 amino acids. The CDR3 region has the DNA TGTGCCAGCAGCCCCGTACGGGACACTGAAGCTTTCTTT. This encodes CASSPVRDTEAFF. The whole variable domain, remainder taken from reference TRBV14 and TRBJ1-1, is EAGVTQFPSHSVIEKGQTVTLRCDPISGHDNLYWYRRVMGKEIKFLLHFVKESKQDESGMPNNRFLAERTGGTYSTLKVQPAELEDSGVYFCASSPVRDTEAFFGQGTRLTVV.

V usage is TRBV4-2 and J usage is TRBJ2-2; TRBD2 matches at 11 bases. Trimming cost V 3 bases and J 5 bases; bases outside gene matches: 11. In germline, CDR1 is LGHNA, CDR2 YNFKEQ. The CDR3 is 18 residues long. The CDR3 nucleotides read TGTGCCAGCAGCCAGGATGGGACTAGCGGAGTACAGACCGGGGAGCTGTTTTTT. Translating gives CASSQDGTSGVQTGELFF.

The chain carries TRBV20-1 and TRBJ2-7; the D is unclear. V was cut by 1 base and J by 3 bases, with 10 bases left in between. CDR1 and CDR2 from the germline V gene are DFQATT and SNEGSKA (reference sequence). The CDR3 covers 13 residues. CDR3 nucleotide sequence: TGCAGTGCTAGAGGCAGCGCCGGCTACGAGCAGTACTTC. It encodes CSARGSAGYEQYF.

The rearrangement links TRBV20-1 to TRBJ2-5; possibly TRBD1 for D (5 bases). V was trimmed by 5 bases and J by 1 base, leaving 11 bases between them. CDR1 and CDR2 (germline): DFQATT, SNEGSKA (reference sequence). This CDR3 comprises 13 residues. This CDR3 is CSADTGFQETQYF. CDR3 bases: TGCAGTGCTGATACAGGTTTCCAAGAGACCCAGTACTTC.